This TCR beta chain was found in a study of shared clonotypes between healthy human individuals. The wider study: Aged 18 to 49, the donors were a couple of women and a few men.

Using about 220 ng DNA, approximately 30,000 T cell genomes, the sorted-subset replicate PCRs were run. Clones were sequenced by immunoSEQ multiplex PCR, and TCRdb holds only the in-frame ones, with some missing. This table holds roughly 2 million clones, about 95% found once. The naive CD8 subset, CD45RO-negative cells positively selected for CCR7, excluded terminally differentiated effector memory CD45RA+ cells. The origin of this receptor is a young man in good health. The specimen sequenced was naive CD8+ T cells sorted from blood.

The CDR3 loop reads CASSLELAGEGPYNEQFF. CDR3 sequence (DNA): TGTGCCAGCAGCTTAGAACTAGCGGGAGAAGGGCCCTACAATGAGCAGTTCTTC. This sequence joins TRBV7-8 and TRBJ2-1; 11 bases are a match to TRBD2. The junction had 7 bases not matched to a gene; V was cut back by 1 base and J by 2 bases. CDR3 size: 18 residues. CDR1 and CDR2 from the germline V gene are SGHVS and FQNEAQ.